The next 5 T cell receptor beta chains were all read from a single sample in a study of T cells after yellow fever vaccination. Using its own MiXCR run on the 5' RACE reads, TCRdb lists one record per CDR3 protein. The sample holds 150,000 to 200,000 distinct CDR3 sequences; about a tenth are singletons and the top ten take approximately 35%. This specimen was CD8+ T cells sorted from PBMCs, taken 45 days after the yellow fever booster vaccination. The receptor set was obtained from a young man who received the YFV17D yellow fever vaccine.

The V and J genes are TRBV4-1 and TRBJ2-7; D is undetermined. V dropped 3 bases and J dropped 5 bases, with 11 bases sitting between them. The germline V gene has CDR1 MGHRA and CDR2 YSYEKL. CDR3 length equals 13 residues. CDR3 region: CASSQTAVHEQYV. The CDR3 DNA follows: TGCGCCAGCAGCCAGACTGCGGTCCACGAGCAGTACGTC.

Of note for this clonotype: With a much larger clone just one base away, this may be a read error. The chain is built from TRBV25-1 and TRBJ1-6; D might be TRBD1 (5 bases). This CDR3 has 13 amino acids. CDR1 and CDR2 from the germline V gene are MGHDK and SYGVNS. The CDR3 DNA sequence: TGTGCCGGCAGTGAATTGGGGGTATCACCCCTCCACTTT. Amino acids: CAGSELGVSPLHF.

This sequence joins TRBV29-1 and TRBJ1-2; D gene ambiguous. V was cut by 3 bases and J by 3 bases, with 8 bases left in between. This CDR3 contains 12 residues. Germline CDR1 SQVTM, CDR2 ANQGSEA. The CDR3 loop is CSVEGPDYGYTF. CDR3 nucleotide sequence: TGCAGCGTTGAGGGCCCAGACTATGGCTACACCTTC.

This clonotype was found many times. This rearrangement joins TRBV5-1 to TRBJ2-1, with D possibly matching TRBD1 (6 bases). Deletions cut 0 bases from V and 8 bases from J, with 6 bases between. The germline V gene encodes CDR1 SGHRS and CDR2 YFSETQ. The CDR3 runs to 12 residues. The CDR3 nucleotides read TGCGCCAGCAGCTTGGAGGGGGATGAGCAGTTCTTC. Amino acids: CASSLEGDEQFF. Complete variable domain (other parts from reference TRBV5-1 and TRBJ2-1): KAGVTQTPRYLIKTRGQQVTLSCSPISGHRSVSWYQQTPGQGLQFLFEYFSETQRNKGNFPGRFSGRQFSNSRSEMNVSTLELGDSALYLCASSLEGDEQFFGPGTRLTVL.

The gene calls are TRBV10-3 and TRBJ1-1; no reliable D call. The CDR3 contains 13 residues. V lost 5 bases and J 1 base, leaving 8 bases between the germline ends. Germline V lookup: CDR1 ENHRY, CDR2 SYGVKD. The CDR3 nucleotides read TGTGCCATCAGTTATCATGGGAACACTGAAGCTTTCTTT. Encoded protein: CAISYHGNTEAFF.